The 23 T cell receptor beta chains below all came from one sample that was sequenced in a study of T cells after yellow fever vaccination. Using its own MiXCR run on the 5' RACE reads, TCRdb lists one record per CDR3 protein. The data hold about 630,000 distinct CDR3 sequences, with about 12% observed a single time. Sequences were derived from PBMCs, sampled on the day of the yellow fever booster vaccination. These receptors originate from a man aged 25 to 40 who received the YFV17D yellow fever vaccine.

This clonotype was seen more than once but under ten times. V and J are TRBV7-4 and TRBJ2-7; TRBD2 agrees at 10 bases. Germline V gives CDR1 SGHVT, CDR2 SQSDAQ. The CDR3 totals 16 residues. Germline trimming cut 1 base from V and 3 bases from J; bases unmatched to any gene: 6. The CDR3 here is CASSLVPSGRFYEQYF. In nucleotides, the CDR3 is TGTGCCAGCAGCTTAGTCCCTAGCGGGAGATTCTACGAGCAGTACTTC.

The sample holds a few counts of this clonotype. The rearrangement joins TRBV15 to TRBJ1-5; D is ambiguous. CDR1 is LNHNV and CDR2 is YYDKDF in the germline V gene (reference sequence). The V and J ends lost 1 base and 2 bases respectively, with 9 bases between them. CDR3 length equals 15 residues. In DNA form, the CDR3 reads TGTGCCACCAGCAGAGGGGTGAATGGCAATCAGCCCCAGCATTTT. This gives the protein CATSRGVNGNQPQHF.

The CDR3 DNA sequence: TGCGCCAGCAGCAAAGGGGTGTTCGATGAGCAGTTCTTC. As protein: CASSKGVFDEQFF. The V call is TRBV4-3, the J call TRBJ2-1, with D possibly matching TRBD1 (5 bases). Germline values: CDR1 LGHNA, CDR2 YSLEER. CDR3 length equals 13 residues. Trimming removed 5 bases from V and 8 bases from J, with 13 bases in between.

The gene calls are TRBV12-3 or TRBV12-4 and TRBJ2-3; D gene unclear. The CDR3 runs 13 residues. V lost 5 bases to trimming and J lost 7 bases, with 13 bases between them. The DNA of the CDR3 is TGTGCCAGCAGTCCCCTATCTCATTATACGCAGTATTTT. Its translation is CASSPLSHYTQYF.

This clonotype was seen only a few times. The V and J genes are TRBV4-2 and TRBJ1-6; D remains ambiguous. Germline lookup yields CDR1 LGHNA and CDR2 YNFKEQ. The CDR3 is 15 amino acids. The germline V and J ends were trimmed by 0 bases and 6 bases, with 9 bases remaining between them. In DNA, the CDR3 is TGTGCCAGCAGCCAAGACCAGAGCCGTAATTCACCCCTCCACTTT. Translating gives CASSQDQSRNSPLHF.

This clonotype came up a few times. Here the CDR3 reads CASRGGLARYEQYF. The CDR3, as DNA: TGTGCCAGCCGCGGGGGACTAGCGAGGTACGAGCAGTACTTC. The chain combines TRBV7-2 with TRBJ2-7, with 10 bases that match TRBD2. With 8 bases clipped from V and 4 bases from J, the junction kept 8 bases outside the gene matches. Germline lookup yields CDR1 SGHTA and CDR2 FQGNSA. CDR3 length: 14 amino acids.

In this sample, this clonotype turned up a few times. The gene calls are TRBV20-1 and TRBJ2-1; weak D call: TRBD2 (5 bases). The CDR3 sequence is 16 residues long. Germline V gene sequence: CDR1 DFQATT, CDR2 SNEGSKA (reference sequence). Deletions cut 4 bases from V and 2 bases from J, with 18 bases between. CDR3 region: CSATFSLAGTYNEQFF. The CDR3, as DNA: TGCAGTGCTACGTTTTCTCTAGCCGGAACCTACAATGAGCAGTTCTTC.

This clonotype has just a few counts. This chain links TRBV9 with TRBJ2-1; 7 bases line up with TRBD2. The germline CDR1 and CDR2 sequences are SGDLS and YYNGEE. V was pared by 4 bases and J by 5 bases, with 18 bases of the junction left unmatched. The CDR3 spans 18 residues. CDR3 sequence: CASSPPGSFGTTDNEQFF. The CDR3 region has the DNA TGTGCCAGCAGCCCTCCAGGTTCCTTCGGGACTACCGACAATGAGCAGTTCTTC.

Ten or more counts support this clonotype. V is TRBV5-1 and J is TRBJ2-5, with unresolved D. This CDR3 region has 11 residues. V dropped 3 bases and J dropped 2 bases, with 2 bases sitting between them. The germline CDR1 and CDR2 sequences are SGHRS and YFSETQ. CDR3: CASSSQETQYF. The CDR3 DNA reads as TGCGCCAGCAGCTCTCAAGAGACCCAGTACTTC.

This clonotype was detected a few times. The V gene is TRBV27, the J gene TRBJ2-3; 7 bases align to TRBD1. Germline lookup yields CDR1 MNHEY and CDR2 SMNVEV (reference sequence). The junction had 8 bases not matched to a gene; V was cut back by 4 bases and J by 13 bases. The CDR3 is 12 residues long. CDR3 residues: CASSSLGQQKYF. As DNA, the CDR3 is TGTGCCAGCAGTTCCTTGGGACAGCAGAAGTATTTT.

This clonotype was observed a handful of times. This chain joins TRBV20-1 and TRBJ2-1, with a weak D call TRBD1 (5 bases). Trimming pared 8 bases from V and 9 bases from J, leaving 20 bases between. The CDR3 has 13 residues. Germline CDR1 and CDR2: DFQATT and SNEGSKA (reference sequence). The CDR3 DNA sequence: TGCAGTCAGGGAAGGGTTAGCAACACTGAGCAGTTCTTC. Translating gives CSQGRVSNTEQFF.

Points on this clonotype: Just one base apart from a much larger clone, this may be a read error. This chain joins TRBV7-2 and TRBJ2-5; D call uncertain. Germline CDR1 is SGHTA and CDR2 is FQGNSA. V was shortened by 5 bases and J by 7 bases, with 14 bases between the two germline ends. This CDR3 spans 13 amino acids. The CDR3 coding sequence is TGTGCCAGCAGCCTGATCGAAATTGCGACCCAGTACTTC. It specifies CASSLIEIATQYF.

The chain couples TRBV6-2 or TRBV6-3 to TRBJ2-4; 12 nucleotides align to TRBD2. The trim removed 0 bases at V and 7 bases at J, leaving 10 bases unmatched. In germline, CDR1 is MNHEY, CDR2 SVGEGT. The CDR3 sequence is 18 residues long. The CDR3: CASSYSRLAGALSNIQYF. CDR3 in DNA: TGTGCCAGCAGTTACTCTCGACTAGCGGGAGCGCTTTCCAACATTCAGTACTTC.

The chain couples TRBV5-5 to TRBJ2-7; D uncertain. Germline V gene sequence: CDR1 SGHKS, CDR2 YYEKEE (reference sequence). The CDR3 has 18 amino acids. Trimming cost V 0 bases and J 0 bases, with 19 bases left between them. The CDR3, as DNA: TGTGCCAGCAGCTTGGTCTCCGGTGACACAAGCTACTCCTACGAGCAGTACTTC. Its translation: CASSLVSGDTSYSYEQYF.

The table lists this clonotype with a few counts. The gene calls are TRBV29-1 and TRBJ2-7, with D perhaps TRBD2 (6 bases). The V gene lost 1 base and the J gene lost 5 bases, with 9 bases spanning the gap. This CDR3 has 12 residues. Germline V gives CDR1 SQVTM, CDR2 ANQGSEA. The CDR3 loop is CSVEAGDDEQYF. The CDR3 DNA sequence: TGCAGCGTTGAAGCGGGAGACGACGAGCAGTACTTC.

The V call is TRBV5-1, the J call TRBJ2-6; D might be TRBD2 (5 bases). Trimming took 1 base from V and 2 from J, leaving 16 bases between them. The germline CDR1 and CDR2 sequences are SGHRS and YFSETQ. CDR3 length: 18 amino acids. The CDR3 protein is CASSLTEGVPPGANVLTF. CDR3 DNA: TGCGCCAGCAGCTTGACCGAGGGAGTGCCCCCTGGGGCCAACGTCCTGACTTTC.

This clonotype was observed a few times. The chain employs TRBV19 and TRBJ1-6; maybe TRBD1 (6 bases). Germline-derived CDR1 and CDR2 are LNHDA and SQIVND (reference sequence). Trimming cost V 6 bases and J 7 bases, with 13 bases left between them. The CDR3 contains 14 residues. The CDR3 here is CASRTGQGNSPLHF. The CDR3 region has the DNA TGTGCCAGTAGGACGGGCCAGGGGAATTCACCCCTCCACTTT.

The chain is built from TRBV7-3 and TRBJ2-7, with 7 bases that match TRBD1. The CDR3 has 14 amino acids. The V gene end was trimmed by 1 base and the J gene end by 3 bases; junction bases not matched to a gene: 3. Germline V gene data show CDR1 as SGHTA and CDR2 as FQGTGA. The CDR3 nucleotides read TGTGCCAGCAGCTTAAGAGGACAGGTCTACGAGCAGTACTTC. Protein: CASSLRGQVYEQYF.

V gene TRBV6-1 combines with J gene TRBJ2-7; D gene uncertain. Germline V gene lookup returns CDR1 MNHNS and CDR2 SASEGT. CDR3 length: 13 amino acids. Trimming took 6 bases from V and 6 from J, leaving 15 bases between them. The CDR3 sequence: CASRKGLGGEQYF. For the CDR3, the DNA is TGTGCCAGCAGGAAGGGCCTGGGCGGCGAGCAGTACTTC.

CDR3 DNA: TGCGCCAGCAGCGGGGGACTAGCGGAGCCCGGGAAGAGAGAGCAGTACTTC. Translated, it gives CASSGGLAEPGKREQYF. This chain connects TRBV4-1 to TRBJ2-7; 11 positions match TRBD2. The CDR3 extends over 17 amino acids. Germline V gives CDR1 MGHRA, CDR2 YSYEKL. The V gene end was trimmed by 5 bases and the J gene end by 7 bases; junction bases not matched to a gene: 16.

This clonotype has just a few counts. The chain links TRBV20-1 to TRBJ2-7; D is perhaps TRBD1 or TRBD2 (5 bases each). The V end lost 0 bases, the J end lost 2 bases, and 11 bases lay between the germline ends. The CDR3 loop spans 14 amino acids. Germline V gives CDR1 DFQATT, CDR2 SNEGSKA (reference sequence). The CDR3 nucleotides are TGCAGTGCTAGAGAGAGGGGCAGCCCCTACGAGCAGTACTTC. This codes for CSARERGSPYEQYF.

V usage is TRBV29-1 and J usage is TRBJ2-7; TRBD1 is a possible D gene (5 bases). The CDR3 loop spans 15 amino acids. V lost 2 bases and J 3 bases, leaving 17 bases between the germline ends. CDR1 and CDR2 from the germline V gene are SQVTM and ANQGSEA. Here the CDR3 DNA reads TGCAGCGTTGAACAGGGCCGTGGATGGGACTACGAGCAGTACTTC. Translating it yields CSVEQGRGWDYEQYF.

The chain is built from TRBV20-1 and TRBJ2-1; no clear D. This CDR3 contains 11 residues. V was trimmed by 8 bases and J by 4 bases, leaving 9 bases between them. Germline V gene sequence: CDR1 DFQATT, CDR2 SNEGSKA (reference sequence). CDR3 in amino acids: CSWRFYNEQFF. CDR3 bases: TGCAGTTGGCGGTTTTACAATGAGCAGTTCTTC.